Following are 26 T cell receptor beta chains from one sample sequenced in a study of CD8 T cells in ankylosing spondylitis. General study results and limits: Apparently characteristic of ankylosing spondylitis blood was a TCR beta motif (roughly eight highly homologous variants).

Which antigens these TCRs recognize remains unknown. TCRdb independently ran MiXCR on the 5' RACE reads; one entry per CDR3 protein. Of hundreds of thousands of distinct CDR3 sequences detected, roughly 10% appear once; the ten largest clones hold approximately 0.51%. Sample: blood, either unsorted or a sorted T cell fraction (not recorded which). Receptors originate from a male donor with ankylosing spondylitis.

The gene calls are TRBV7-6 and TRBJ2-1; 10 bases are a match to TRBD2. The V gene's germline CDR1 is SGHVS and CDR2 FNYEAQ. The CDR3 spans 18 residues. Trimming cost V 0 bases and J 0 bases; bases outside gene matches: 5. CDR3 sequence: CASSLAVSSGSSYNEQFF. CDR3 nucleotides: TGTGCCAGCAGCTTAGCGGTGTCTAGCGGGAGCTCCTACAATGAGCAGTTCTTC.

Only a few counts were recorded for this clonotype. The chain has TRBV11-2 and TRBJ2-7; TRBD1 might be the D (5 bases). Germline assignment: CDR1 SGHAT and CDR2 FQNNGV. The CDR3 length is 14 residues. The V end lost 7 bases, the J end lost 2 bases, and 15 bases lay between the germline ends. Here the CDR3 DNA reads TGTGCCAGCATTCTTCCCGCCAGGGCCTACGAGCAGTACTTC. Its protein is CASILPARAYEQYF.

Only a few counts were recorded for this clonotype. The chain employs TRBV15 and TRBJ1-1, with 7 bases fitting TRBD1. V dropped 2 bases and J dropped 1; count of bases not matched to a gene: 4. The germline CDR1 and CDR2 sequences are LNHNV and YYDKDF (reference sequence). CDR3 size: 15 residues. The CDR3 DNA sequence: TGTGCCACCAGCAGATCCGGGACAGCGAACACTGAAGCTTTCTTT. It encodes CATSRSGTANTEAFF. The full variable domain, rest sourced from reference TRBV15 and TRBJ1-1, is DAMVIQNPRYQVTQFGKPVTLSCSQTLNHNVMYWYQQKSSQAPKLLFHYYDKDFNNEADTPDNFQSRRPNTSFCFLDIRSPGLGDTAMYLCATSRSGTANTEAFFGQGTRLTVV.

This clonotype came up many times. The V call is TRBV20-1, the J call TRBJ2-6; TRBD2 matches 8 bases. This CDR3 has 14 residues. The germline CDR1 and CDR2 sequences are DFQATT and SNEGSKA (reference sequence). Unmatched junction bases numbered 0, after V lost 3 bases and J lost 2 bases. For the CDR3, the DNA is TGCAGTGCTAGCGGGGGGGCTGGGGCCAACGTCCTGACTTTC. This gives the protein CSASGGAGANVLTF.

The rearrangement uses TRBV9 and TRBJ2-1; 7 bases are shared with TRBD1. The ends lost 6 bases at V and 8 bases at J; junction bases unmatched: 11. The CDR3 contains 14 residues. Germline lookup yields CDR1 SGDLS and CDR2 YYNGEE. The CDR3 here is CASMLGRGSHEQFF. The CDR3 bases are TGTGCCAGCATGCTTGGCAGGGGGTCCCATGAGCAGTTCTTC.

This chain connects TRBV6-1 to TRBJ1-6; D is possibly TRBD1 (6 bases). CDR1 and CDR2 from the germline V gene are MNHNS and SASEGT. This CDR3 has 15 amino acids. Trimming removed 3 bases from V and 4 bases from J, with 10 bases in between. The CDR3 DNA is TGTGCCAGCAGTGACGGACAGATTTATAATTCACCCCTCCACTTT. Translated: CASSDGQIYNSPLHF.

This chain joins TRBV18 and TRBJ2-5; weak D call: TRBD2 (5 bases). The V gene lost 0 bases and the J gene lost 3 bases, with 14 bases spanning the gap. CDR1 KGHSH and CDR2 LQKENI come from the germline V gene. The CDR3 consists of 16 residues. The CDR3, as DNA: TGTGCCAGCTCACCACCTGGCGGGCTAGCTAAAGAGACCCAGTACTTC. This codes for CASSPPGGLAKETQYF. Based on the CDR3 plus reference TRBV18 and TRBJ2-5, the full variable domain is NAGVMQNPRHLVRRRGQEARLRCSPMKGHSHVYWYRQLPEEGLKFMVYLQKENIIDESGMPKERFSAEFPKEGPSILRIQQVVRGDSAAYFCASSPPGGLAKETQYFGPGTRLLVL.

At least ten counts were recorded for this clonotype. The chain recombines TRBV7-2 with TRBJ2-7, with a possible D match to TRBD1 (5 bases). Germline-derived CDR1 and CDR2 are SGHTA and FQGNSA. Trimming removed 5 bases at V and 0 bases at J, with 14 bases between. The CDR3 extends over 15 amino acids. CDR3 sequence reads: CASSELQGTSYEQYF. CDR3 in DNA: TGTGCCAGCAGCGAACTGCAGGGAACCTCCTACGAGCAGTACTTC. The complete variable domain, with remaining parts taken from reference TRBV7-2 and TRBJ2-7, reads GAGVSQSPSNKVTEKGKDVELRCDPISGHTALYWYRQSLGQGLEFLIYFQGNSAPDKSGLPSDRFSAERTGGSVSTLTIQRTQQEDSAVYLCASSELQGTSYEQYFGPGTRLTVT.

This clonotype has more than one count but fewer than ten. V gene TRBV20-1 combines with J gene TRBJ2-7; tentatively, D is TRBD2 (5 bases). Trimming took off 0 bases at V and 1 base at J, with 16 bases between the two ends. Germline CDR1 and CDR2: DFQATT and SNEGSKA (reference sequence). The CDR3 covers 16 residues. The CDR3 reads CSAREEDARPSYEQYF. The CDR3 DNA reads TGCAGTGCTAGAGAGGAGGACGCTCGACCTTCCTACGAGCAGTACTTC.

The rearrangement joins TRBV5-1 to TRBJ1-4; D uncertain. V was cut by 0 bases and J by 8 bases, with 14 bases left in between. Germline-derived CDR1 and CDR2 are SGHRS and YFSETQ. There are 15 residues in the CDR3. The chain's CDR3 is CASSLVQASLEKLFF. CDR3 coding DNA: TGCGCCAGCAGCTTGGTTCAGGCAAGTCTCGAAAAACTGTTTTTT.

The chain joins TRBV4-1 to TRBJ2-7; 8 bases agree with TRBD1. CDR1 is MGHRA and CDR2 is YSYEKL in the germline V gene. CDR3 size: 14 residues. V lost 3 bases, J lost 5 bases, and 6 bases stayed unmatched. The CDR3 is CASSQPGQVNEQYF. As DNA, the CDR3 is TGCGCCAGCAGCCAGCCGGGACAGGTAAACGAGCAGTACTTC.

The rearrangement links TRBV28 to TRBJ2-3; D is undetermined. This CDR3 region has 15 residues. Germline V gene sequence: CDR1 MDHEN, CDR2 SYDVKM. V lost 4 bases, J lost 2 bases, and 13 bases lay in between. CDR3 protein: CASSSVFDDTDTQYF. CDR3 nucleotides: TGTGCCAGCAGTTCTGTTTTTGATGACACAGATACGCAGTATTTT.

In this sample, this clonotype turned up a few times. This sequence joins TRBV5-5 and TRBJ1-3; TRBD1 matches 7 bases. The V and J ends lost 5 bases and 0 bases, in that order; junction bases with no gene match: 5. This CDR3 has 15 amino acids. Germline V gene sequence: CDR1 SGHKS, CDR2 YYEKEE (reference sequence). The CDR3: CASRDRISSGNTIYF. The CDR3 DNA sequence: TGTGCCAGCAGGGACAGGATCAGCTCTGGAAACACCATATATTTT.

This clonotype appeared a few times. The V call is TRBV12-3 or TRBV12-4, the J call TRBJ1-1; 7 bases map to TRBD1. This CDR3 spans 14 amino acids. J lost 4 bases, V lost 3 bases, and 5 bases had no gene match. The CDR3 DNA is TGTGCCAGCAGTTTTCAGGGGGGCAGCACTGAAGCTTTCTTT. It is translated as CASSFQGGSTEAFF.

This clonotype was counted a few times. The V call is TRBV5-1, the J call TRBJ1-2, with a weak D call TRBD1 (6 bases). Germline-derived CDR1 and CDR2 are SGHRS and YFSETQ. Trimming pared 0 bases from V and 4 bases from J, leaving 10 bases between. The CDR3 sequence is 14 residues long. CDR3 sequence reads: CASSLGSGVYGYTF. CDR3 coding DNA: TGCGCCAGCAGCTTGGGATCAGGGGTCTATGGCTACACCTTC.

The chain's CDR3 is CASSPMGLTDTQYF. In DNA form, the CDR3 reads TGCGCCAGCAGCCCGATGGGACTTACAGATACGCAGTATTTT. This chain uses TRBV5-1 with TRBJ2-3; perhaps TRBD2 as D (6 bases). There are 14 residues in the CDR3. Trimming removed 4 bases at V and 3 bases at J, with 12 bases between. Germline assignment: CDR1 SGHRS and CDR2 YFSETQ.

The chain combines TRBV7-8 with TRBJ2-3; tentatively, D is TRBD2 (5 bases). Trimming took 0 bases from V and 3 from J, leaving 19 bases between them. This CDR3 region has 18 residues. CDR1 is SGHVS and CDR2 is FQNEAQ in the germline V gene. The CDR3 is CASSLARVLLSDTDTQYF. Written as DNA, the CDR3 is TGTGCCAGCAGCTTAGCCCGTGTATTGCTTAGCGATACAGATACGCAGTATTTT. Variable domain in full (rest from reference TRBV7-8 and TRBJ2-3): GAGVSQSPRYKVAKRGQDVALRCDPISGHVSLFWYQQALGQGPEFLTYFQNEAQLDKSGLPSDRFFAERPEGSVSTLKIQRTQQEDSAVYLCASSLARVLLSDTDTQYFGPGTRLTVL.

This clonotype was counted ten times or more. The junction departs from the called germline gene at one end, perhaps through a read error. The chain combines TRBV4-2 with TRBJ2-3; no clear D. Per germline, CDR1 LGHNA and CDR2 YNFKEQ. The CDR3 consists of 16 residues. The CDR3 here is CASSQDRRGSTDTQYF. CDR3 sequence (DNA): TGCGCCAGCAGCCAAGATCGGAGAGGTAGCACAGATACGCAGTATTTT.

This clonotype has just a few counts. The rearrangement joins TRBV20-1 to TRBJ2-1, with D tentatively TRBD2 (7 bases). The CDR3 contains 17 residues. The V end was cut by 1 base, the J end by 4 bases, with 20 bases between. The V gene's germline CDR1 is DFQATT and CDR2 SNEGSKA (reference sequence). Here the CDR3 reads CSARVRRGLAGYNEQFF. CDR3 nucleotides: TGCAGTGCTAGAGTCCGGCGGGGGCTCGCGGGTTACAATGAGCAGTTCTTC.

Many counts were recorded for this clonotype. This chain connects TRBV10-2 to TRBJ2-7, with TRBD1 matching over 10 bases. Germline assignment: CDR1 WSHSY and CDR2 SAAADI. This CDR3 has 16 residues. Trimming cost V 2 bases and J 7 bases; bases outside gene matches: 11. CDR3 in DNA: TGCGCCAGCAGTGAGAGGAGGGACAGGGGAACGTGGGAGCAGTACTTC. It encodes CASSERRDRGTWEQYF.

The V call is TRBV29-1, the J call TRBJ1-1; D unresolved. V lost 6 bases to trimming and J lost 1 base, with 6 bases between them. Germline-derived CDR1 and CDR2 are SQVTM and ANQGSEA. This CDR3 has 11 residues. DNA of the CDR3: TGCAGCGTCCGCTCGAACACTGAAGCTTTCTTT. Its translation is CSVRSNTEAFF.

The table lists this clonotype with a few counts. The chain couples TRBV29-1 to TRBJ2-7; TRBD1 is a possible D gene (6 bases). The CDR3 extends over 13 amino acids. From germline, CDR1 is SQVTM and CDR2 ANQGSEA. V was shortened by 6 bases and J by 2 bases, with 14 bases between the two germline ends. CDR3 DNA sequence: TGCAGCGTCAACAGGGATTTAACCTACGAGCAGTACTTC. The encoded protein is CSVNRDLTYEQYF.

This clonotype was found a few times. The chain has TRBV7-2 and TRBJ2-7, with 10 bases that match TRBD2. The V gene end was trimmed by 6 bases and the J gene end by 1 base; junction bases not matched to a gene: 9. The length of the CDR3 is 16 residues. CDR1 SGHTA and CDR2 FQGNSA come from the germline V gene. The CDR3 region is CASRQTGTSASYEQYF. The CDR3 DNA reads TGTGCCAGCAGGCAAACCGGGACTAGCGCTTCCTACGAGCAGTACTTC.

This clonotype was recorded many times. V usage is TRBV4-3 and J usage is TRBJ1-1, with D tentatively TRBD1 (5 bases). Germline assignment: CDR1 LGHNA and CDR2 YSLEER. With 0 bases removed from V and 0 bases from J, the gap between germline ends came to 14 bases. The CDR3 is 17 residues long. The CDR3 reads CASSQDGTGAMNTEAFF. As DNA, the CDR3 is TGCGCCAGCAGCCAAGATGGTACAGGAGCCATGAACACTGAAGCTTTCTTT.

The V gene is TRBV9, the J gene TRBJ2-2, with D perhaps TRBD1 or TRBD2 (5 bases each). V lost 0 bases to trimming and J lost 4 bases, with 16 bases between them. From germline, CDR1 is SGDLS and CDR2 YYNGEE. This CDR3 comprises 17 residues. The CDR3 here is CASSVGVLARGTGELFF. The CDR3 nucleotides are TGTGCCAGCAGCGTAGGAGTCCTAGCAAGGGGCACCGGGGAGCTGTTTTTT.

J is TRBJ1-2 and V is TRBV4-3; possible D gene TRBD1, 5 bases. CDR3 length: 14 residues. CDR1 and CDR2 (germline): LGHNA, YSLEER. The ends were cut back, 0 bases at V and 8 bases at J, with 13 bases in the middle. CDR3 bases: TGCGCCAGCAGCCAAGATCGACAGAAGGACGGCTACACCTTC. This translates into CASSQDRQKDGYTF.